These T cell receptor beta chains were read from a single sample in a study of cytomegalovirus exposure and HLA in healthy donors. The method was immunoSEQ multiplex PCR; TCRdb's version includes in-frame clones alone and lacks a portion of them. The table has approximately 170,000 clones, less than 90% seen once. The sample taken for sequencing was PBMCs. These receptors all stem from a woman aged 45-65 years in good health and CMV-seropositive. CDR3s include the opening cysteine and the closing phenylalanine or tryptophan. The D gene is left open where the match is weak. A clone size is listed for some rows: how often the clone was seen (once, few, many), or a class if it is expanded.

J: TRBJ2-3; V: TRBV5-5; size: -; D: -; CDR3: CASSLRGADTQYF; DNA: TGTGCCAGCAGCTTGAGGGGCGCAGATACGCAGTATTTT
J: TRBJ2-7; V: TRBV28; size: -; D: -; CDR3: CASSLARDKSYEQYF; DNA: TGTGCCAGCAGTTTAGCGCGGGATAAATCCTACGAGCAGTACTTC
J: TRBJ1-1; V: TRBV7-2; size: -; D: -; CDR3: CASRPTQEVMNTEAFF; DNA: TGTGCCAGCAGACCGACCCAGGAGGTAATGAACACTGAAGCTTTCTTT
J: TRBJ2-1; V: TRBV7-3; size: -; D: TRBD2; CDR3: CASSLRLAGAGEQFF; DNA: TGTGCCAGCAGCTTACGGCTAGCGGGAGCGGGTGAGCAGTTCTTC
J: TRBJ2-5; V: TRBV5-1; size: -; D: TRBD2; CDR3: CASSFVLAGQETQYF; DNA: TGCGCCAGCAGCTTCGTACTAGCGGGCCAAGAGACCCAGTACTTC
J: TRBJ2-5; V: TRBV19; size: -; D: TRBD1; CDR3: CASSIGTGETQYF; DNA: TGTGCCAGTAGTATAGGGACAGGAGAGACCCAGTACTTC
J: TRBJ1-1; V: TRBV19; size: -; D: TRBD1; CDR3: CASSIAQGLGRAFF; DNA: TGTGCCAGTAGTATCGCACAGGGGCTAGGGCGAGCTTTCTTT
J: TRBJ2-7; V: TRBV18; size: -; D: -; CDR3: CASSPPFSGGAYEQYF; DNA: TGTGCCAGCTCACCCCCCTTTAGCGGAGGGGCCTACGAGCAGTACTTC
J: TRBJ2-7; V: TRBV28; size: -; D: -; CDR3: CAIRRDSQGSYEQYF; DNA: TGTGCCATAAGACGGGACTCCCAGGGCTCCTACGAGCAGTACTTC
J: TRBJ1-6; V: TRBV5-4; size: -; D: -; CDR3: CASSFRGYNSPLHF; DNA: TGTGCCAGCAGCTTTCGGGGTTATAATTCACCCCTCCACTTT
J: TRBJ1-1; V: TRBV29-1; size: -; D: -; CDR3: CSGSTTGMSAFF; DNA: TGCAGCGGCTCAACCACCGGGATGTCAGCTTTCTTT
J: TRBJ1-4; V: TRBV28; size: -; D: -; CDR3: CASGLSGRRRNEKLFF; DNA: TGTGCCAGTGGACTGTCAGGGAGGAGGCGGAATGAAAAACTGTTTTTT
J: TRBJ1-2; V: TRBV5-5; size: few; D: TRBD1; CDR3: CASSYVLGQGNYGYTF; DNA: TGTGCCAGCAGCTACGTCCTTGGACAGGGGAACTATGGCTACACCTTC
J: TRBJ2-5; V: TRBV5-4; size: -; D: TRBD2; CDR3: CASSETGTSVGAETQYF; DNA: TGTGCCAGCAGCGAAACCGGGACTAGCGTGGGTGCAGAGACCCAGTACTTC
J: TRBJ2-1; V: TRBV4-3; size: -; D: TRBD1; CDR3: CASSQEGYRGQPYNEQFF; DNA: TGCGCCAGCAGCCAAGAAGGCTACAGGGGGCAACCCTACAATGAGCAGTTCTTC
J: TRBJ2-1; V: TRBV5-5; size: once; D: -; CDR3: CASSLATEQFF; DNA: TGTGCCAGCAGCTTGGCTACTGAGCAGTTCTTC
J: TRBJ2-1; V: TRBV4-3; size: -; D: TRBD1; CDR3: CASSQDWDSRVDEQFF; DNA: TGCGCCAGCAGCCAAGATTGGGACAGCCGCGTCGATGAGCAGTTCTTC
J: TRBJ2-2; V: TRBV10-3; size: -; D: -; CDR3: CAISESKGSGDTGELFF; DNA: TGTGCCATCAGTGAGTCGAAGGGGTCGGGGGACACCGGGGAGCTGTTTTTT
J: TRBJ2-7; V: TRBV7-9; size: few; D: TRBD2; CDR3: CASSPSAGTSGRGEQYF; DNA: TGTGCCAGCAGCCCCTCCGCCGGGACTAGCGGGAGAGGCGAGCAGTACTTC
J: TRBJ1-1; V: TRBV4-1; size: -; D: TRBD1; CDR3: CASSQERKRQGTEAFF; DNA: TGCGCCAGCAGCCAAGAGAGGAAGAGACAGGGCACTGAAGCTTTCTTT
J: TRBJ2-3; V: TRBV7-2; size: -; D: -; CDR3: CASSSYSTDTQYF; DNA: TGTGCCAGCAGCTCCTACAGCACAGATACGCAGTATTTT
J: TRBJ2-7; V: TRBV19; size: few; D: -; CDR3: CASSMGSRGYEQYF; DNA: TGTGCCAGTAGTATGGGCTCTCGCGGGTACGAGCAGTACTTC
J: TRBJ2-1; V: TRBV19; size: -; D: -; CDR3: CASSATTTLNEQFF; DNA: TGTGCCAGTAGTGCCACGACTACCCTCAATGAGCAGTTCTTC
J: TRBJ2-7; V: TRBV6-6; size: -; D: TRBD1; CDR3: CASSYSDREGIYEQYF; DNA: TGTGCCAGCAGTTATTCGGACAGGGAAGGGATCTACGAGCAGTACTTC
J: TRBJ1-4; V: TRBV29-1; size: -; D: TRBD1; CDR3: CSVGLGGQTNEKLFF; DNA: TGCAGCGTTGGTTTGGGGGGACAGACTAATGAAAAACTGTTTTTT
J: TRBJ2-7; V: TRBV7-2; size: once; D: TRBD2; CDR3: CASSLVVRLAGASSYEQYF; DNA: TGTGCCAGCAGCTTAGTAGTTAGACTAGCGGGAGCGAGCTCCTACGAGCAGTACTTC
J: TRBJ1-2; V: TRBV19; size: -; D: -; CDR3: CASSMSREANYGYTF; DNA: TGTGCCAGTAGTATGTCCAGGGAAGCTAACTATGGCTACACCTTC
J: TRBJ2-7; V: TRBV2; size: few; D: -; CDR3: CASSAGQSSYEQYF; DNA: TGTGCCAGCAGTGCAGGGCAATCCTCCTACGAGCAGTACTTC
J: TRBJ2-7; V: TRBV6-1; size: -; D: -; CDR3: CASSESNYEQYF; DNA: TGTGCCAGCAGTGAATCCAACTACGAGCAGTACTTC
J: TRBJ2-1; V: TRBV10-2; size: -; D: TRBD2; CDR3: CASSFSGGGSYNEQFF; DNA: TGCGCCAGCAGTTTTAGCGGGGGAGGCTCCTACAATGAGCAGTTCTTC